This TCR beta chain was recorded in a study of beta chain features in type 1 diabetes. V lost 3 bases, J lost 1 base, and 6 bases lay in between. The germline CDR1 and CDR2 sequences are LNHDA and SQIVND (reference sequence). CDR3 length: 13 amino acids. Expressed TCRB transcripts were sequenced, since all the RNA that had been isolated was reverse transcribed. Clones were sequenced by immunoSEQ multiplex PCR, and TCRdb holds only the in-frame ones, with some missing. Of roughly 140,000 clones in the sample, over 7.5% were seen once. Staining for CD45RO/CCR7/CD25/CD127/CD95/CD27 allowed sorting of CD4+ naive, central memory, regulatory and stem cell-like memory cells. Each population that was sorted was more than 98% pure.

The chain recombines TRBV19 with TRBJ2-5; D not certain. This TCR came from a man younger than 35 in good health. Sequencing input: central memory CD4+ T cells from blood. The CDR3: CASSIGSQETQYF. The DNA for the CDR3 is TGTGCCAGTAGTATTGGCTCCCAAGAGACCCAGTACTTC.